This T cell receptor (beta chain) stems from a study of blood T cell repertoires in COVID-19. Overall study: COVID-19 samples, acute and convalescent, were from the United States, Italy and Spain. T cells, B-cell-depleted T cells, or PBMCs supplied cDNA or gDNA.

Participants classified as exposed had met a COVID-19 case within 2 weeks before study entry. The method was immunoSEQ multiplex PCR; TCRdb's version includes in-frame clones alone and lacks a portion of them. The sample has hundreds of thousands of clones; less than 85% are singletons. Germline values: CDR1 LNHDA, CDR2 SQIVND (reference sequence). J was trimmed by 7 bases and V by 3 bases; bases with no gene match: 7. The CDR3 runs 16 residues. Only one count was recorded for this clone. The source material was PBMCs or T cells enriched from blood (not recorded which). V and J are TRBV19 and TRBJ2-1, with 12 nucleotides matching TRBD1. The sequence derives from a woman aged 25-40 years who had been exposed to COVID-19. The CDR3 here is CASSMFGDRGLNEQFF. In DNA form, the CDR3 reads TGTGCCAGTAGTATGTTCGGGGACAGGGGGCTTAATGAGCAGTTCTTC.